Listed below are T cell receptor beta chains from one sample, sequenced in a study of Ad26.COV2.S vaccination and SARS-CoV-2 variants. Sequenced by immunoSEQ multiplex PCR; TCRdb stores in-frame clones only, minus some. The table records around 100,000 clones, around 81% of them present only once. The sequencing here drew on peripheral blood, taken after recovery from COVID-19. Receptors were obtained from a human donor who had recovered from COVID-19. The CDR3 runs from the conserved cysteine through the conserved F or W. Each record gives: D gene, clone size, J gene, CDR3 length, V gene, CDR3 protein, CDR3 DNA. A D gene is named only where the DNA matches it firmly. A clone size is listed for some rows: how often the clone was seen (once, few, many), or a class if it is expanded.

TRBD2	-	TRBJ2-3	17	TRBV7-2	CASSLWGGGAGADTQYF	TGTGCCAGCAGCTTATGGGGCGGGGGGGCCGGAGCAGATACGCAGTATTTT
-	-	TRBJ1-1	14	TRBV7-9	CASTLGSSNTEAFF	TGTGCCAGCACCCTGGGCAGCTCCAACACTGAAGCTTTCTTT
TRBD1	-	TRBJ1-5	18	TRBV19	CASRRGTGGLTSNQPQHF	TGTGCCAGTAGACGAGGGACAGGGGGCCTTACTAGCAATCAGCCCCAGCATTTT
-	-	TRBJ1-1	13	TRBV7-2	CASSFTEGTEAFF	TGTGCCAGCAGCTTTACAGAAGGCACTGAAGCTTTCTTT
-	-	TRBJ1-1	13	TRBV12-3/TRBV12-4	CASSLLTGTEAFF	TGTGCCAGCAGTTTACTCACAGGAACTGAAGCTTTCTTT
-	-	TRBJ2-3	14	TRBV18	CASSPSQGGDTQYF	TGTGCCAGCTCACCTTCGCAGGGAGGAGATACGCAGTATTTT
-	-	TRBJ1-6	16	TRBV15	CATSRTVEGGNSPLHF	TGTGCCACCAGCAGGACGGTGGAGGGGGGAAATTCACCCCTCCACTTT
-	once	TRBJ2-2	14	TRBV19	CASSQEGLAGELFF	TGTGCCAGTAGCCAGGAAGGGCTGGCCGGGGAGCTGTTTTTT
-	once	TRBJ1-2	17	TRBV28	CASSPPNIQEQTSGYTF	TGTGCCAGCAGTCCCCCCAATATCCAGGAGCAGACGAGCGGCTACACCTTC
TRBD1	-	TRBJ1-6	15	TRBV25-1	CASSLTTGIGSPLHF	TGTGCCAGCAGTTTAACGACAGGGATTGGGTCACCCCTCCACTTT
TRBD2	-	TRBJ2-7	13	TRBV6-5	CASERGGSYEQYF	TGTGCCAGCGAGCGCGGGGGCTCCTACGAGCAGTACTTC
TRBD2	-	TRBJ2-1	15	TRBV6-5	CASSYGAGGHNEQFF	TGTGCCAGCAGTTACGGGGCGGGGGGGCACAATGAGCAGTTCTTC
-	-	TRBJ2-7	13	TRBV27	CASSPGLLFEQYF	TGTGCCAGCAGTCCGGGACTCCTGTTTGAGCAGTACTTC
TRBD1	-	TRBJ2-7	16	TRBV5-1	CASSLAPTTGINEQYF	TGCGCCAGCAGCTTGGCCCCGACGACAGGGATCAACGAGCAGTACTTC
-	-	TRBJ2-7	12	TRBV3-1/TRBV3-2	CASSQLEYEQYF	TGTGCCAGCAGCCAGCTAGAGTACGAGCAGTACTTC
-	-	TRBJ1-1	15	TRBV4-2	CASSQAGGDHTEAFF	TGTGCCAGCAGCCAGGCCGGGGGGGACCACACTGAAGCTTTCTTT
TRBD2	-	TRBJ2-3	13	TRBV6-6	CASNLAGADTQYF	TGTGCCAGCAATCTAGCGGGGGCGGATACGCAGTATTTT
-	-	TRBJ1-1	13	TRBV12-3/TRBV12-4	CASSFGAGVLAFF	TGTGCCAGCAGTTTTGGGGCCGGCGTCTTAGCTTTCTTT
-	-	TRBJ1-2	11	TRBV19	CASSLGDRYTF	TGTGCCAGTAGTCTTGGGGATCGCTACACCTTC
TRBD1	-	TRBJ2-2	14	TRBV6-2/TRBV6-3	CASSLHRGAGELFF	TGTGCCAGCAGCCTCCACAGGGGGGCCGGGGAGCTGTTTTTT
-	-	TRBJ2-6	19	TRBV3-1/TRBV3-2	CASSQKVRGHHFGANVLTF	TGTGCCAGCAGCCAAAAGGTACGGGGGCACCATTTCGGGGCCAACGTCCTGACTTTC
-	-	TRBJ1-1	13	TRBV10-3	CAISEWGSTEAFF	TGTGCCATCAGTGAGTGGGGGTCCACTGAAGCTTTCTTT
-	-	TRBJ1-5	14	TRBV19	CASEQRGSNQPQHF	TGTGCCAGCGAACAACGGGGTAGCAATCAGCCCCAGCATTTT
TRBD1	-	TRBJ2-3	17	TRBV4-3	CASSQDGDRGGTDTQYF	TGCGCCAGCAGCCAAGATGGGGACAGGGGGGGAACAGATACGCAGTATTTT
-	-	TRBJ2-4	16	TRBV29-1	CSASPGPGSAKNIQYF	TGCAGCGCTAGTCCGGGGCCAGGTTCTGCCAAAAACATTCAGTACTTC
-	-	TRBJ2-5	14	TRBV9	CASSVSAEGETQYF	TGTGCCAGCAGCGTCTCAGCGGAGGGGGAGACCCAGTACTTC
-	-	TRBJ2-7	12	TRBV12-3/TRBV12-4	CASSPGVYEQYF	TGTGCCAGCAGCCCAGGGGTCTACGAGCAGTACTTC
-	-	TRBJ2-2	17	TRBV28	CASSSSGRRRATGELFF	-
-	-	TRBJ1-6	13	TRBV19	CASRPDTYSPLHF	TGTGCCAGTAGACCTGACACTTATTCACCCCTCCACTTT
-	-	TRBJ2-7	15	TRBV21-1	CASSSSQGPTYEQYF	TGTGCCAGCAGCAGTAGCCAGGGGCCCACCTACGAGCAGTACTTC
-	-	TRBJ2-2	12	TRBV12-3/TRBV12-4	CASSLGAGELFF	TGTGCCAGCAGTTTGGGCGCCGGGGAGCTGTTTTTT
-	-	TRBJ1-3	15	TRBV2	CASTRVANSGNTIYF	TGTGCCAGCACTCGGGTCGCTAACTCTGGAAACACCATATATTTT
TRBD1	once	TRBJ2-7	15	TRBV11-1	CASSLEQGGPYEQYF	TGTGCCAGCAGCTTAGAACAGGGGGGTCCCTACGAGCAGTACTTC
-	-	TRBJ1-5	11	TRBV2	CASSALGPQHF	TGTGCCAGCAGCGCACTTGGGCCCCAGCATTTT
-	-	TRBJ2-5	13	TRBV7-6	CASSFTIKETQYF	TGTGCCAGCAGCTTTACTATAAAAGAGACCCAGTACTTC
-	-	TRBJ1-6	15	TRBV14	CASSRTRQSNSPLHF	TGTGCCAGCAGCCGAACCAGACAGTCAAATTCACCCCTCCACTTT
-	-	TRBJ1-2	14	TRBV19	CASSFAGKNYGYTF	TGTGCCAGTAGTTTCGCAGGGAAGAACTATGGCTACACCTTC
TRBD1	-	TRBJ1-1	13	TRBV6-5	CASSFTGGAEAFF	TGTGCCAGTTCGTTTACAGGGGGGGCTGAAGCTTTCTTT
-	-	TRBJ2-3	11	TRBV7-3	CASSSTDTQYF	TGTGCCAGCAGCTCCACAGATACGCAGTATTTT
-	-	TRBJ2-1	14	TRBV16	CASSSVVGDNEQFF	TGTGCCAGCAGTTCGGTGGTAGGGGACAATGAGCAGTTCTTC
-	-	TRBJ1-4	14	TRBV6-5	CASSPEGGYEKLFF	TGTGCCAGCAGCCCCGAGGGGGGTTATGAAAAACTGTTTTTT
-	-	TRBJ1-6	14	TRBV30	CAWNREEDNSPLHF	TGTGCCTGGAACAGGGAGGAGGATAATTCACCCCTCCACTTT
-	-	TRBJ1-2	12	TRBV2	CASEVGAYGYTF	TGTGCCAGCGAGGTCGGAGCCTATGGCTACACCTTC
-	-	TRBJ2-3	16	TRBV3-1/TRBV3-2	CASSQDKAGNTDTQYF	TGTGCCAGCAGCCAAGATAAGGCGGGTAACACAGATACGCAGTATTTT
TRBD2	-	TRBJ2-3	16	TRBV6-1	CASSEGVGGASDTQYF	TGTGCCAGCAGTGAAGGTGTCGGGGGGGCCTCCGATACGCAGTATTTT
-	-	TRBJ2-1	13	TRBV6-1	CASSERGFNEQFF	TGTGCCAGCAGTGAAAGAGGCTTCAATGAGCAGTTCTTC
-	-	TRBJ2-1	17	TRBV5-4	CASSAWMDTSSYNEQFF	TGTGCCAGCAGCGCTTGGATGGACACCAGCTCCTACAATGAGCAGTTCTTC
TRBD1	-	TRBJ2-7	14	TRBV7-2	CASSLVGTGYEQYF	TGTGCCAGCAGCTTAGTCGGGACAGGGTACGAGCAGTACTTC
TRBD1	-	TRBJ1-2	15	TRBV14	CASSPFTGVNYGYTF	TGTGCCAGCAGCCCCTTTACAGGGGTCAACTATGGCTACACCTTC
-	-	TRBJ2-1	13	TRBV28	CASRSRRGTEQFF	TGTGCCAGCAGATCCAGGAGGGGGACTGAGCAGTTCTTC